This TCR beta chain was retrieved from a study of OX40 agonist ivuxolimab in advanced cancers. Background on the study: The eligibility criteria allowed prior anti-PD-1, anti-PD-L1 or anti-CTLA-4 therapy, and roughly 39% had some.

Produced via immunoSEQ multiplex PCR; TCRdb's table is partial and in-frame only. The sample has 70,000 to 75,000 clones, about 91% seen once. Baseline, cycle 4 day 1, and cycle 7 day 1 were the blood sampling points. Germline CDR1 and CDR2: LNHNV and YYDKDF (reference sequence). V was shortened by 0 bases and J by 1 base, with 6 bases between the two germline ends. The length of the CDR3 is 14 residues. The material sequenced was CD4+ or CD8+ T cells sorted from blood, taken in a trial of the OX40 agonist ivuxolimab. The receptor was derived from an adult with an advanced solid tumor such as melanoma, head and neck, liver or kidney cancer. The gene calls are TRBV15 and TRBJ1-2, with unresolved D. The CDR3 sequence: CATSRDVGNYGYTF. The CDR3 region has the DNA TGTGCCACCAGCAGAGATGTGGGTAACTATGGCTACACCTTC.